This note documents a single T cell receptor (beta chain) sequence. Samples of blood were obtained at baseline, on cycle 4 day 1, and on cycle 7 day 1. This specimen comes from a study of OX40 agonist ivuxolimab in advanced cancers. At the level of the study: Administration of intravenous ivuxolimab to patients occurred every 2 weeks at 0.01 to 10 mg/kg. Of mixed ages from about 20 to 80 and averaging approximately 60 years, the group was just under 85% male.

Trimming pared 4 bases from V and 4 bases from J, leaving 33 bases between. Germline V lookup: CDR1 PRHDT, CDR2 FYEKMQ (reference sequence). CDR3 length equals 21 residues. Repertoires were generated with immunoSEQ multiplex PCR, while TCRdb's copy carries only in-frame clones and drops some. This table has tens of thousands of clones, 85% appearing once. The receptor comes from an adult with an advanced solid tumor such as melanoma, head and neck, liver or kidney cancer. The specimen was CD4+ or CD8+ T cells sorted from blood, collected in a trial of the OX40 agonist ivuxolimab. The chain recombines TRBV13 with TRBJ2-3; maybe TRBD2 (5 bases). This CDR3 is CASSSGLKGSRALVPPDTQYF. CDR3 sequence (DNA): TGTGCCAGCAGCTCAGGTTTGAAGGGCTCGAGGGCCCTAGTCCCCCCAGATACGCAGTATTTT.